One and the same sample provided the 5 T cell receptor beta chains below, sequenced in a study of early T cells in non-severe SARS-CoV-2 infection. TCRdb re-called the 5' RACE reads through MiXCR, storing one row per CDR3 protein. The sample holds 37,000 or so distinct CDR3 sequences; 5% to 6.5% are singletons and the top ten take 20% to 30%. Sequencing was done on a sample of whole blood. The receptors stem from an adult who was a healthcare worker with PCR-confirmed SARS-CoV-2 infection or an uninfected control (not recorded which).

This clonotype was seen a few times. The genes are TRBV29-1 and TRBJ2-3, with 7 nucleotides matching TRBD1. The CDR3 has 16 residues. With V trimmed by 0 bases and J by 6 bases, 12 bases remained unmatched. The germline CDR1 and CDR2 sequences are SQVTM and ANQGSEA. The CDR3 nucleotides are TGCAGCGTTGAAGATCCGCGGGTAGGGGGCAGGGATACGCAGTATTTT. Protein product: CSVEDPRVGGRDTQYF.

This clonotype was picked up many times. This chain uses TRBV2 with TRBJ2-7, with a weak D call TRBD2 (5 bases). Trimming left V 7 bases short and J 4 bases short, with 17 bases between. This CDR3 is 14 amino acids long. CDR1 and CDR2 (germline): SNHLY, FYNNEI. The CDR3 bases are TGTGCCAGCAAGGACGGACTCGCGTCTTACGAGCAGTACTTC. Protein product: CASKDGLASYEQYF.

This clonotype was recorded many times. V gene TRBV28 combines with J gene TRBJ2-4, with D unresolved. The V and J ends lost 7 bases and 3 bases respectively, with 16 bases between them. The CDR3 length is 15 residues. Per the germline V gene, CDR1 is MDHEN and CDR2 is SYDVKM. The CDR3 region is CASKGGSSGKNIQYF. CDR3 coding DNA: TGTGCCAGCAAGGGTGGGTCCTCTGGCAAAAACATTCAGTACTTC.

At least ten counts were recorded for this clonotype. The chain is built from TRBV10-2 and TRBJ1-4, with 7 bases aligning to TRBD1. The CDR3 consists of 16 residues. V gave up 4 bases and J gave up 0 bases; unmatched junction bases: 5. Germline assignment: CDR1 WSHSY and CDR2 SAAADI. CDR3 DNA: TGCGCCAGCAGTGCCGGGACAGAAGCAACTAATGAAAAACTGTTTTTT. Translation gives CASSAGTEATNEKLFF.

In its sample, this clonotype was seen many times. V and J are TRBV3-1 and TRBJ2-7; D not resolved. From germline, CDR1 is LGHDT and CDR2 YNNKEL (reference sequence). The ends were cut back, 1 base at V and 7 bases at J, with 17 bases in the middle. CDR3 length equals 15 residues. CDR3 protein: CASSQGADILMEQYF. For the CDR3, the DNA is TGTGCCAGCAGCCAAGGGGCCGACATACTCATGGAGCAGTACTTC.